This T cell receptor (beta chain) derives from a study of blood T cell repertoires in COVID-19 (dated by TCRdb to 2020 to 2021). About the investigation overall: Collaborator samples came from the United States, Italy and Spain and covered acute and convalescent phases of COVID-19. The material from the prospective study consisted of cDNA or gDNA derived from T cells, B-cell-depleted T cells, or PBMCs. Deeply sampled blood TCRbeta repertoires from subjects exposed to, actively infected with, or recovered from COVID-19 were included in the dataset. The repertoires were released in a freely available public database intended as a resource for research on the immune response to SARS-CoV-2. Samples came from the ongoing ImmuneRACE study (first 160 participants) plus 1,254 subjects from 6 global collaborators. Sample metadata almost always included a de-identified subject ID, COVID-19 status, age in years and sex. Where HLA class I and class II types were available, the types were taken from metadata supplied by the sample provider, not from assay-based typing.

Based on the germline V gene (reference sequence), the CDR1 and CDR2 sequences are SEHNR and FQNEAQ. The CDR3 runs 13 amino acids, cysteine and phenylalanine included. CDR3 DNA is the only sequence kept; it has 39 bases, read in frame from the first base. Between the V and J ends, shortened by 8 bases and 2 bases respectively, the junction contains 12 bases. Whole blood was collected in K2EDTA tubes by collaborating institutions according to the institutions' own protocols. For TCRbeta analysis, collaborators shipped samples in one of three forms: frozen whole blood, isolated PBMCs, or DNA extracted from either of those sample types. The study at large found these results: Clinical and demographic metadata were provided uncurated, with the amount varying by source and participant.

With regard to this clone: The antigen it recognizes is unknown. Base quality data are lacking; no much larger clone is found one base away.

TCRbeta CDR3 regions were amplified from genomic DNA using the immunoSEQ Assay, a bias-controlled multiplex PCR. On the study's bioinformatics: Within the assay, amplification of reference gene primers was used to estimate how many nucleated cells each sample contained. Sequence reads were collapsed and filtered to measure the absolute abundance of every unique TCRbeta CDR3 rearrangement. For each sample, productive Simpson clonality was calculated by taking the square root of Simpson's diversity index across productive rearrangements. Entries here come from immuneACCESS through TCRdb and include only in-frame sequences with V and J called. Some clones fail to appear in such tables; in the studies checked, an unresolved V gene covers under half of the shortfall, and the cause of the remainder is unknown. Clone size and the V and J calls come from that table; the DNA yielded D and trimming. The sample table lists about 86,000 clones, approximately 88% of them with a count of one. In total, the top ten clones hold roughly 32% of the sample.

The origin of this receptor is a woman of 80 years or more with active or convalescent COVID-19. The chain joins TRBV7-9 to TRBJ1-2, with the D gene call left open. The sample consisted of peripheral blood. The DNA is TGTGCCAGCCGGATAGCGGGGAACTATGGCTACACCTTC. Its coded protein is CASRIAGNYGYTF.